This T cell receptor beta chain was identified in a study of blood T cells in healthy people across ages. A sample-barcoded 5' primer and a J-beta primer mix were used in a second PCR of about 6 to 12 cycles. Researchers report that a template-switch adaptor with 12 random nucleotides tagged each cDNA molecule. TCRdb reprocessed the 5' RACE reads with MiXCR, giving one entry per CDR3 protein. The sample records 1.5 million to 1.9 million distinct CDR3 sequences, about 45% being singletons. Germline V lookup: CDR1 MNHEY, CDR2 SVGEGT. There are 15 residues in the CDR3. On this clonotype itself: One junction end disagrees with the germline gene, perhaps due to a read error.

This sequence joins TRBV6-2 or TRBV6-3 and TRBJ2-6, with TRBD2 as a possible D gene (5 bases). This TCR came from a woman aged 18-30 years in good health. Sequenced sample: blood. CDR3 DNA sequence: TGTGCCAGCAGTTACAAGGGCTCCGGGGACAACGTCCTGACTTTC. Residues: CASSYKGSGDNVLTF.